This entry features one T cell receptor beta chain sequence. Its antigen is as yet unknown. CDR1 and CDR2 from the germline V gene are SGHVS and FQNEAQ. The CDR3 loop spans 15 amino acids. Trimming left V 2 bases short and J 2 bases short, with 12 bases between. PCR amplification relied on 60 Vbeta primers (plus 13 Jbeta primers). TCRdb's copy holds only in-frame clones and misses some; the assay was immunoSEQ multiplex PCR. The table lists approximately 110,000 clones, more than 75% of them singletons. The sample belongs to a study of cytomegalovirus exposure and HLA in healthy donors. Overall study results and limits: Presence/absence analyses assumed roughly uniform sequencing depth across donors, which may not hold. As a later analysis showed, a missense DCLRE1C variant was linked to trimming of TCR beta V- and J-genes. Another analysis was done later, and it associated around 17,000 TCR beta sequences with HLA alleles at 0.05 false discovery rate. In a later analysis, compared with equally common non-associated chains, HLA-associated beta chains were more expanded.

This chain connects TRBV7-8 to TRBJ1-2, with D unclear. This TCR was recovered from a man aged 40-49 years in good health and CMV-seronegative. Sequenced material: PBMCs. For the CDR3, the DNA is TGTGCCAGCAGCTTATGGCTGCAGGCCAACTATGGCTACACCTTC. Translation gives CASSLWLQANYGYTF. Complete variable domain (other parts from reference TRBV7-8 and TRBJ1-2): GAGVSQSPRYKVAKRGQDVALRCDPISGHVSLFWYQQALGQGPEFLTYFQNEAQLDKSGLPSDRFFAERPEGSVSTLKIQRTQQEDSAVYLCASSLWLQANYGYTFGSGTRLTVV.